Listed below are T cell receptor beta chains from one sample, sequenced in a study of T cell responses to AZD1222 COVID-19 vaccine. The protocol was immunoSEQ multiplex PCR, while the TCRdb copy is restricted to in-frame clones and leaves out a portion. The data show 150,000 to 200,000 clones, less than 95% seen once. Sample: peripheral blood, taken on day 0 of AZD1222 vaccination. The receptors originated from an adult in good health. The CDR3 runs from the conserved cysteine through the conserved F or W. The D gene is left open where the match is weak. Where a row states a size, it is once, few, many or the class of an expanded clone; other rows omit it.

clone_size: .; j_call: TRBJ2-7; v_call: TRBV10-3; d_call: TRBD2; cdr3_aa: CAISESSGRGVYEQYF; cdr3_nt: TGTGCCATCAGTGAGTCGAGCGGGAGAGGCGTGTACGAGCAGTACTTC
clone_size: .; j_call: TRBJ2-7; v_call: TRBV3-1/TRBV3-2; d_call: .; cdr3_aa: CASSQGNELGQYF; cdr3_nt: TGTGCCAGCAGCCAAGGCAATGAATTGGGGCAGTACTTC
clone_size: .; j_call: TRBJ1-4; v_call: TRBV21-1; d_call: .; cdr3_aa: CASSKEESTNEKLFF; cdr3_nt: TGTGCCAGCAGCAAAGAAGAGTCAACTAATGAAAAACTGTTTTTT
clone_size: .; j_call: TRBJ1-2; v_call: TRBV5-1; d_call: .; cdr3_aa: CASSYGTETNYGYTF; cdr3_nt: TGCGCCAGCAGCTACGGAACGGAGACTAACTATGGCTACACCTTC
clone_size: .; j_call: TRBJ1-6; v_call: TRBV6-5; d_call: TRBD1; cdr3_aa: CASSYSTGARGSPLHF; cdr3_nt: TGTGCCAGCAGTTACTCAACAGGGGCCAGGGGTTCACCCCTCCACTTT
clone_size: .; j_call: TRBJ1-2; v_call: TRBV24-1; d_call: .; cdr3_aa: CATSDGRRNYGYTF; cdr3_nt: TGTGCCACCAGTGACGGGAGAAGAAACTATGGCTACACCTTC
clone_size: .; j_call: TRBJ2-1; v_call: TRBV6-6; d_call: TRBD2; cdr3_aa: CASSYLASGTYNEQFF; cdr3_nt: TGTGCCAGCAGTTACTTGGCTAGCGGGACTTACAATGAGCAGTTCTTC
clone_size: .; j_call: TRBJ2-5; v_call: TRBV13; d_call: .; cdr3_aa: CASSLSSLGSQETQYF; cdr3_nt: TGTGCCAGCAGCTTGTCGTCCTTGGGGTCCCAAGAGACCCAGTACTTC
clone_size: .; j_call: TRBJ1-2; v_call: TRBV2; d_call: .; cdr3_aa: CASSEMGEEGYTF; cdr3_nt: TGTGCCAGCAGTGAAATGGGTGAGGAAGGCTACACCTTC
clone_size: .; j_call: TRBJ1-4; v_call: TRBV12-5; d_call: .; cdr3_aa: CASDRGKLFF; cdr3_nt: TGTGCTAGTGATAGGGGAAAACTGTTTTTT
clone_size: once; j_call: TRBJ2-7; v_call: TRBV4-1; d_call: .; cdr3_aa: CASSQTSGGWGEQYF; cdr3_nt: TGCGCCAGCAGCCAAACTTCAGGAGGGTGGGGCGAGCAGTACTTC
clone_size: .; j_call: TRBJ1-3; v_call: TRBV7-2; d_call: TRBD1; cdr3_aa: CASSLLPGQDAGNTIYF; cdr3_nt: TGTGCCAGCAGCTTATTACCGGGACAGGACGCTGGAAACACCATATATTTT
clone_size: .; j_call: TRBJ2-7; v_call: TRBV11-1; d_call: TRBD2; cdr3_aa: CASSRLRANSGYEQYF; cdr3_nt: TGTGCCAGCAGCCGCCTCCGAGCGAATAGCGGGTACGAGCAGTACTTC
clone_size: few; j_call: TRBJ2-7; v_call: TRBV5-4; d_call: .; cdr3_aa: CASSSWGRGGYEQYF; cdr3_nt: TGTGCCAGCAGCTCGTGGGGCAGGGGCGGGTACGAGCAGTACTTC
clone_size: .; j_call: TRBJ1-1; v_call: TRBV11-3; d_call: .; cdr3_aa: CASRRQLNTEAFF; cdr3_nt: TGTGCCAGCAGAAGACAGTTAAACACTGAAGCTTTCTTT
clone_size: .; j_call: TRBJ2-3; v_call: TRBV9; d_call: TRBD2; cdr3_aa: CASSALAGERTDTQYF; cdr3_nt: TGTGCCAGCAGCGCGCTAGCGGGAGAACGTACAGATACGCAGTATTTT
clone_size: .; j_call: TRBJ1-2; v_call: TRBV7-2; d_call: .; cdr3_aa: CASDNRDYGYTF; cdr3_nt: TGTGCCAGCGACAACAGGGACTATGGCTACACCTTC
clone_size: .; j_call: TRBJ2-5; v_call: TRBV5-6; d_call: TRBD1; cdr3_aa: CASSPLARQGSETQYF; cdr3_nt: TGTGCCAGCAGCCCACTCGCGCGACAGGGATCAGAGACCCAGTACTTC
clone_size: .; j_call: TRBJ1-2; v_call: TRBV2; d_call: .; cdr3_aa: CASSDSASGGTYGYTF; cdr3_nt: TGTGCCAGCAGTGATTCGGCCTCGGGGGGCACCTATGGCTACACCTTC
clone_size: .; j_call: TRBJ1-2; v_call: TRBV28; d_call: .; cdr3_aa: CASSPYRGYGYTF; cdr3_nt: TGTGCCAGCAGTCCCTATAGAGGGTATGGCTACACCTTC
clone_size: .; j_call: TRBJ2-7; v_call: TRBV29-1; d_call: TRBD2; cdr3_aa: CSVRGLVPDYEQYF; cdr3_nt: TGCAGCGTACGAGGACTAGTACCCGACTACGAGCAGTACTTC
clone_size: .; j_call: TRBJ2-5; v_call: TRBV7-8; d_call: .; cdr3_aa: CASSPTVYQETQYF; cdr3_nt: TGTGCCAGCAGCCCTACAGTGTACCAAGAGACCCAGTACTTC
clone_size: .; j_call: TRBJ1-3; v_call: TRBV2; d_call: .; cdr3_aa: CASRFGSSSGNTIYF; cdr3_nt: TGTGCCAGCAGATTTGGTAGTAGCTCTGGAAACACCATATATTTT
clone_size: .; j_call: TRBJ1-1; v_call: TRBV14; d_call: TRBD1; cdr3_aa: CASSLTITGGTEAFF; cdr3_nt: TGTGCCAGCAGCCTGACGATAACAGGGGGCACTGAAGCTTTCTTT
clone_size: .; j_call: TRBJ2-7; v_call: TRBV7-6; d_call: TRBD2; cdr3_aa: CASSPLSGRASYEQYF; cdr3_nt: TGTGCCAGCAGCCCCCTTAGCGGGAGGGCTTCCTACGAGCAGTACTTC
clone_size: .; j_call: TRBJ2-7; v_call: TRBV29-1; d_call: TRBD1; cdr3_aa: CSVARDRSYEQYF; cdr3_nt: TGCAGCGTCGCCCGGGACAGGAGCTACGAGCAGTACTTC
clone_size: .; j_call: TRBJ2-5; v_call: TRBV19; d_call: .; cdr3_aa: CASSELVVGQETQYF; cdr3_nt: TGTGCCAGTAGTGAGTTAGTAGTAGGTCAAGAGACCCAGTACTTC
clone_size: once; j_call: TRBJ2-7; v_call: TRBV28; d_call: .; cdr3_aa: CATRGGIPYEQYF; cdr3_nt: TGTGCCACCAGAGGCGGGATCCCCTACGAGCAGTACTTC
clone_size: .; j_call: TRBJ2-3; v_call: TRBV9; d_call: .; cdr3_aa: CASSVRGDNLNTQYF; cdr3_nt: TGTGCCAGCAGCGTCAGAGGGGACAACCTGAATACGCAGTATTTT
clone_size: once; j_call: TRBJ2-2; v_call: TRBV9; d_call: .; cdr3_aa: CASKMGWESAGELFF; cdr3_nt: TGTGCCAGCAAAATGGGTTGGGAGTCAGCCGGGGAGCTGTTTTTT